Listed here are 28 T cell receptor beta chains from one sample, sequenced in a study of cytomegalovirus exposure and HLA in healthy donors. PCR involved 60 Vbeta and 13 Jbeta primers. Produced via immunoSEQ multiplex PCR; TCRdb's table is partial and in-frame only. The sample lists roughly 130,000 clones; 80% to 90% were seen once. The sample comprised PBMCs. Every receptor here comes from a male donor in good health and CMV-seropositive.

The chain links TRBV4-2 to TRBJ1-5; D not resolved. Germline V gene lookup returns CDR1 LGHNA and CDR2 YNFKEQ. The V end lost 3 bases, the J end lost 1 base, and 16 bases lay between the germline ends. CDR3 length: 17 amino acids. The chain's CDR3 is CASSHDMGSGSNQPQHF. CDR3 sequence (DNA): TGTGCCAGCAGCCACGATATGGGGAGCGGGAGCAATCAGCCCCAGCATTTT.

The chain recombines TRBV7-8 with TRBJ1-1; D is perhaps TRBD1 (6 bases). The germline CDR1 and CDR2 sequences are SGHVS and FQNEAQ. Trimming removed 3 bases at V and 11 bases at J, with 19 bases between. The CDR3 spans 14 residues. In DNA, the CDR3 is TGTGCCAGCAGCTTGAACGGGGGGGGGCTTGGCGCTTTCTTT. Translation: CASSLNGGGLGAFF.

The chain carries TRBV27 and TRBJ2-1, with a possible D match to TRBD1 (5 bases). Deletions cut 2 bases from V and 14 bases from J, with 16 bases between. Germline loops: CDR1 MNHEY, CDR2 SMNVEV (reference sequence). The CDR3 spans 13 residues. CDR3 region: CASSLAENRWEFF. CDR3 bases: TGTGCCAGCAGTTTAGCGGAGAACAGGTGGGAGTTCTTC.

The gene calls are TRBV11-1 and TRBJ2-2; D remains unclear. V was shortened by 8 bases and J by 3 bases, with 10 bases between the two germline ends. From germline, CDR1 is SGHAT and CDR2 FQDESV (reference sequence). The CDR3 loop spans 13 amino acids. CDR3 protein: CASRFSHTGELFF. The CDR3 coding sequence is TGTGCCAGCCGTTTTTCTCACACCGGGGAGCTGTTTTTT.

The J gene is TRBJ2-3, the V gene TRBV11-2, with D unclear. The germline V gene encodes CDR1 SGHAT and CDR2 FQNNGV. CDR3 size: 12 residues. Trimming left V 7 bases short and J 6 bases short, with 11 bases between. The CDR3: CASKFGGDTQYF. CDR3 in DNA: TGTGCCAGCAAATTCGGCGGCGATACGCAGTATTTT.

The V and J genes are TRBV9 and TRBJ2-2; the match to TRBD2 covers 7 bases. The CDR3 sequence is 18 residues long. Unmatched junction bases numbered 18, after V lost 4 bases and J lost 6 bases. The germline CDR1 and CDR2 sequences are SGDLS and YYNGEE. For the CDR3, the DNA is TGTGCCAGCAGCCGACCCCGAGCGGGGCCTCACGCGGCCGGGGAGCTGTTTTTT. Translation gives CASSRPRAGPHAAGELFF.

The chain recombines TRBV19 with TRBJ2-7, with 8 bases that match TRBD1. The V gene end was trimmed by 6 bases and the J gene end by 6 bases; junction bases not matched to a gene: 10. Germline lookup yields CDR1 LNHDA and CDR2 SQIVND (reference sequence). The CDR3 extends over 14 amino acids. CDR3 loop: CASRKTGGILEQYF. CDR3 DNA sequence: TGTGCCAGTAGGAAAACAGGGGGGATCCTCGAGCAGTACTTC.

This chain joins TRBV28 and TRBJ1-5, with TRBD1 identical over 8 bases. The CDR3 runs to 13 residues. From germline, CDR1 is MDHEN and CDR2 SYDVKM. J was trimmed by 3 bases and V by 10 bases; bases with no gene match: 5. CDR3 in amino acids: CAIRTGTNQPQHF. In nucleotides, the CDR3 is TGTGCCATCCGGACAGGGACCAATCAGCCCCAGCATTTT.

The J gene is TRBJ2-5, the V gene TRBV4-1, with a weak D call TRBD1 (7 bases). The V end lost 4 bases, the J end lost 10 bases, and 16 bases lay between the germline ends. The germline CDR1 and CDR2 sequences are MGHRA and YSYEKL. The length of the CDR3 is 13 residues. The CDR3 nucleotides are TGCGCCAGCAGCCTCCACCGGGGGACAGACCAGTACTTC. It yields the protein CASSLHRGTDQYF.

This chain connects TRBV6-5 to TRBJ1-4; a weak D match, TRBD1 (6 bases). This CDR3 comprises 15 residues. Trimming removed 6 bases from V and 11 bases from J, with 22 bases in between. Germline CDR1 MNHEY, CDR2 SVGAGI. Written as DNA, the CDR3 is TGTGCCAGCAGCCCCTACAGGGTCGTACGAGGGAAACTGTTTTTT. It encodes CASSPYRVVRGKLFF.

The V and J genes are TRBV13 and TRBJ2-7; 7 positions agree with TRBD1. The CDR3 is 14 residues long. Trimming cost V 5 bases and J 5 bases; bases outside gene matches: 9. Germline V lookup: CDR1 PRHDT, CDR2 FYEKMQ (reference sequence). This CDR3 is CASSRTGYANEQYF. DNA for the CDR3: TGTGCCAGCAGCCGGACAGGCTATGCAAACGAGCAGTACTTC.

The chain has TRBV6-5 and TRBJ2-3; 7 nucleotides line up with TRBD2. This CDR3 comprises 14 residues. The ends lost 5 bases at V and 2 bases at J; junction bases unmatched: 4. Germline loops: CDR1 MNHEY, CDR2 SVGAGI. The CDR3 spells CASSERENTDTQYF. DNA of the CDR3: TGTGCCAGCAGTGAGCGGGAAAACACAGATACGCAGTATTTT.

V and J are TRBV7-3 and TRBJ2-7, with 8 bases that match TRBD1. The CDR3 is 15 amino acids. Germline V gene lookup returns CDR1 SGHTA and CDR2 FQGTGA. V trimming: 1 base; J trimming: 2 bases; junction bases outside the gene matches: 4. CDR3 amino acids: CASSLNPGQAYEQYF. In DNA form, the CDR3 reads TGTGCCAGCAGCTTAAACCCGGGACAGGCCTACGAGCAGTACTTC.

DNA for the CDR3: TGTGCCTGGAGTCAAGGACAGGGCAATCAGCCCCAGCATTTT. This encodes CAWSQGQGNQPQHF. The chain recombines TRBV30 with TRBJ1-5; 7 bases are a match to TRBD1. V lost 2 bases and J lost 2; bases outside the gene matches: 3. The CDR3 runs to 14 residues. Germline CDR1 is GTSNPN and CDR2 is SVGIG (reference sequence).

The CDR3 protein is CASSPRQGRSYETQYF. The CDR3 region has the DNA TGTGCCAGCAGCCCGAGACAGGGGCGGTCATACGAGACCCAGTACTTC. The V and J genes are TRBV5-4 and TRBJ2-5; 8 positions match TRBD1. The CDR3 covers 16 residues. The J segment lost 5 bases and the V segment lost 4 bases, leaving 13 bases of the junction unmatched. Germline V gene data show CDR1 as SGHNT and CDR2 as YYREEE (reference sequence).

This clone was recorded once. The chain employs TRBV7-6 and TRBJ2-5, with 7 nucleotides matching TRBD2. The CDR3 length is 13 residues. Germline V gene lookup returns CDR1 SGHVS and CDR2 FNYEAQ. The V and J ends lost 7 bases and 4 bases, in that order; junction bases with no gene match: 6. CDR3 nucleotide sequence: TGTGCCAGCAATTTCGGGGAGGGAGAGACCCAGTACTTC. Its translation is CASNFGEGETQYF.

This clone was seen just once. The chain is built from TRBV5-5 and TRBJ2-1; D is unresolved. From germline, CDR1 is SGHKS and CDR2 YYEKEE (reference sequence). The V end lost 0 bases, the J end lost 8 bases, and 12 bases lay between the germline ends. This CDR3 has 14 residues. The CDR3 DNA follows: TGTGCCAGCAGCTTGGAGTGGGCTTCGGATGAGCAGTTCTTC. It translates to CASSLEWASDEQFF.

The rearrangement uses TRBV28 and TRBJ1-4; the D is unclear. CDR1 and CDR2 from the germline V gene are MDHEN and SYDVKM. This CDR3 is 15 amino acids long. Trimming removed 4 bases at V and 5 bases at J, with 14 bases between. The CDR3 here is CASSSPSPGNEKLFF. Written as DNA, the CDR3 is TGTGCCAGCAGTTCTCCATCCCCGGGGAATGAAAAACTGTTTTTT.

The V gene is TRBV11-1, the J gene TRBJ2-1; D remains unclear. From germline, CDR1 is SGHAT and CDR2 FQDESV (reference sequence). The CDR3 is made up of 13 amino acids. The V end lost 1 base, the J end lost 7 bases, and 8 bases lay between the germline ends. The CDR3 spells CASSLGAVNEQFF. CDR3 nucleotide sequence: TGTGCCAGCAGCTTAGGAGCTGTGAATGAGCAGTTCTTC.

This clone was detected only once. The chain uses TRBV7-9 and TRBJ1-5; D not resolved. Germline CDR1 is SEHNR and CDR2 is FQNEAQ (reference sequence). This CDR3 has 14 residues. V was cut by 1 base and J by 5 bases, with 9 bases left in between. The CDR3 spells CASSLVSGDQPQHF. CDR3 DNA sequence: TGTGCCAGCAGCTTAGTTAGCGGGGATCAGCCCCAGCATTTT.

The chain has TRBV2 and TRBJ1-1, with 8 bases aligning to TRBD1. The V segment lost 5 bases and the J segment 5 bases; nucleotides outside the gene matches: 4. Germline V gene data show CDR1 as SNHLY and CDR2 as FYNNEI. The CDR3 covers 13 residues. The CDR3, as DNA: TGTGCCAGCAGTCAGGGGGCGCGAACTGAAGCTTTCTTT. Its protein product is CASSQGARTEAFF.

On this clone: Sequence at one end of the junction differs from germline and may be a read error. The identical CDR3 is also encoded by other nucleotide sequences in the sample. V is TRBV29-1 and J is TRBJ2-7; 10 positions match TRBD2. CDR3 length: 15 amino acids. CDR1 is SQVTM, CDR2 ANQGSEA, per germline. The CDR3 sequence is CSVELQREGMYEQYF. The DNA for the CDR3 is TGCAGTGTTGAACTCCAGCGGGAGGGTATGTACGAGCAGTACTTC.

The chain combines TRBV5-6 with TRBJ2-7, with 13 bases identical to TRBD2. The CDR3 runs to 16 residues. Germline CDR1 reads SGHDT; CDR2 reads YYEEEE. Losses at the gene ends were 3 bases for V and 4 bases for J; bases not matched to a gene: 7. For the CDR3, the DNA is TGTGCCAGCAGCTCTGGACTAGCGGGAGTATCTTACGAGCAGTACTTC. The encoded protein is CASSSGLAGVSYEQYF.

V and J are TRBV28 and TRBJ2-1; D uncertain. The germline V gene encodes CDR1 MDHEN and CDR2 SYDVKM. V was trimmed by 7 bases and J by 4 bases, leaving 14 bases between them. This CDR3 region has 14 residues. For the CDR3, the DNA is TGTGCCAGCATTAGCCCTACCTTTTACAATGAGCAGTTCTTC. Its translation is CASISPTFYNEQFF.

The V gene is TRBV4-3, the J gene TRBJ2-1; 12 bases map to TRBD1. The trim removed 4 bases at V and 8 bases at J, leaving 3 bases unmatched. This CDR3 is built from 14 residues. Germline V gene lookup returns CDR1 LGHNA and CDR2 YSLEER. This CDR3 reads CASSLGTGGDEQFF. The CDR3 DNA is TGCGCCAGCAGCCTAGGGACAGGGGGCGATGAGCAGTTCTTC.

The rearrangement uses TRBV2 and TRBJ2-5; D gene uncertain. The V gene lost 7 bases and the J gene lost 5 bases, with 8 bases spanning the gap. The germline V gene encodes CDR1 SNHLY and CDR2 FYNNEI. The CDR3 extends over 11 amino acids. DNA for the CDR3: TGTGCCAGCAATGTAATGGAGACCCAGTACTTC. It yields the protein CASNVMETQYF.

This chain connects TRBV4-1 to TRBJ1-4; TRBD1 agrees at 7 bases. The CDR3 has 15 residues. The germline V gene encodes CDR1 MGHRA and CDR2 YSYEKL. With V trimmed by 3 bases and J by 7 bases, 8 bases remained unmatched. The CDR3 bases are TGCGCCAGCAGCCATAGACAGGGTTCAAGTGAAAAACTGTTTTTT. The encoded protein is CASSHRQGSSEKLFF.

J is TRBJ2-5 and V is TRBV2; tentatively, D is TRBD2 (7 bases). Trimming shortened V by 0 bases and J by 11 bases, and 16 bases separated the two germline ends. The CDR3 is 14 residues long. Germline V gene lookup returns CDR1 SNHLY and CDR2 FYNNEI. CDR3 region: CASSEAVGGREQYF. The CDR3 DNA reads as TGTGCCAGCAGTGAAGCGGTGGGGGGGCGGGAGCAGTACTTC. Variable domain in full (rest from reference TRBV2 and TRBJ2-5): EPEVTQTPSHQVTQMGQEVILRCVPISNHLYFYWYRQILGQKVEFLVSFYNNEISEKSEIFDDQFSVERPDGSNFTLKIRSTKLEDSAMYFCASSEAVGGREQYFGPGTRLLVL.